This TCR beta chain appears in the sequencing data of a study of CXCR3-negative and CXCR3-positive naive CD8 T cells. Study overall: The libraries together contributed 120 million to 150 million TRB reads, each supplying about 1.5 +/- 0.3 million.

This CDR3 is built from 16 residues. The germline CDR1 and CDR2 sequences are DFQATT and SNEGSKA (reference sequence). The authors made the TRB cDNA libraries by 5' RACE using UMI labels. After re-calling the 5' RACE reads, TCRdb lists one entry per CDR3 protein, DNA absent. This repertoire includes tens of thousands of distinct CDR3 sequences. The sequenced sample was memory CD8+ T cells from blood. The TCR comes from a human donor in good health. Some clones in this sample may be carry-over from other donors' samples. V usage is TRBV20-1 and J usage is TRBJ2-7; TCRdb returns TRBD1, unconfirmable since there is no DNA. CDR3 loop: CSADAPTGARDYEQYF.